This TCR beta chain derives from a study of cytomegalovirus exposure and HLA in healthy donors. Study-wide context: Some 87 million unique TCRs from HLA-typed donors were held in an early release of data.

Nominally healthy donors were sampled, though unrecorded immune exposures were likely. 60 Vbeta and 13 Jbeta primers were used in PCR. The method was immunoSEQ multiplex PCR; TCRdb's version includes in-frame clones alone and lacks a portion of them. The sample yields 150,000 to 200,000 clones, roughly 80% seen once. From germline, CDR1 is MNHEY and CDR2 SVGAGI. The V end lost 2 bases, the J end lost 0 bases, and 8 bases lay between the germline ends. CDR3 length: 15 residues. Regarding the study as a whole: Later analysis found that TCR beta chains associated with HLA were more clonally expanded than other, equally common chains.

As for this clone: Its antigen is still unknown.

The sequencing input was PBMCs. The TCR was taken from a woman in her thirties or forties in good health and CMV-seropositive. The rearrangement joins TRBV6-5 to TRBJ1-5, with D possibly being TRBD1 (5 bases). The CDR3 sequence: CASSYGRDSNQPQHF. As DNA, the CDR3 is TGTGCCAGCAGTTACGGCAGGGATAGCAATCAGCCCCAGCATTTT.